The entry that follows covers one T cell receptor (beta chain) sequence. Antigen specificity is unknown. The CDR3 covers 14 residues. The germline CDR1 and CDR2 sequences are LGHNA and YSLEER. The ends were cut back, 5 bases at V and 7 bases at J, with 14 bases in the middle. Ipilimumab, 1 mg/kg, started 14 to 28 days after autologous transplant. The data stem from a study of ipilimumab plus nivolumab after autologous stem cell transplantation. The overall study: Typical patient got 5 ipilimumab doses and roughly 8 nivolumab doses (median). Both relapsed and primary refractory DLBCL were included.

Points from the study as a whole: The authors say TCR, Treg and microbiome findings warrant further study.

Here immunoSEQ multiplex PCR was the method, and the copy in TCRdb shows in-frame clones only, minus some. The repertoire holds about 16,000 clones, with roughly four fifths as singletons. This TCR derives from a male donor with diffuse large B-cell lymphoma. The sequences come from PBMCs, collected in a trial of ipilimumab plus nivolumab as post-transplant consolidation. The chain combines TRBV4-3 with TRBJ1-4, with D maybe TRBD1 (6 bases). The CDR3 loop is CASSANRVGEKLFF. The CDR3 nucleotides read TGCGCCAGCAGCGCAAACAGGGTCGGTGAAAAACTGTTTTTT.